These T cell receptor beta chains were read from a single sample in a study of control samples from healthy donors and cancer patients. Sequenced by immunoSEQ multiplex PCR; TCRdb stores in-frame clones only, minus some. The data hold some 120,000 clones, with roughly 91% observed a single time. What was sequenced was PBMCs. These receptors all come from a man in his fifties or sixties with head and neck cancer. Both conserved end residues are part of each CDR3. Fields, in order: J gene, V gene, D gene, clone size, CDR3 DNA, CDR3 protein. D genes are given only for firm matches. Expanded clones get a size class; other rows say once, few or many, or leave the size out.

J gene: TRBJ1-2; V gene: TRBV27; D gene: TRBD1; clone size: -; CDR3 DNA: TGTGCCAGCAGCTGGCAGGGGGGAGGGGTAAACTATGGCTACACCTTC; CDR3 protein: CASSWQGGGVNYGYTF
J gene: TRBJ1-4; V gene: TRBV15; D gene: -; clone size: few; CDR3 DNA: TGTGCCACCAGCTTCCCGGGCTTCGATCGGGAAAAACTGTTTTTT; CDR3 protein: CATSFPGFDREKLFF
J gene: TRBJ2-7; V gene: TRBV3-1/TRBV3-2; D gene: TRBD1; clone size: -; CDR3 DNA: TGTGCCAGCAGCCAAGATTTCGGGGACAGGGGGTTCTACGAGCAGTACTTC; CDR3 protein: CASSQDFGDRGFYEQYF
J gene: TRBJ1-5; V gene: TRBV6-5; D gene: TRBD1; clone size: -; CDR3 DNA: TGTGCCAGCAGTCCCGGGACAGGGAATCAGCCCCAGCATTTT; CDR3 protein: CASSPGTGNQPQHF
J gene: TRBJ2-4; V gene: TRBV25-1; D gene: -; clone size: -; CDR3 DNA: TGTGCCAGCTTAGCCAAGGGGGCCAAAAACATTCAGTACTTC; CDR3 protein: CASLAKGAKNIQYF
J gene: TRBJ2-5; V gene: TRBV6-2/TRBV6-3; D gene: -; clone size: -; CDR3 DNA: TGTGCCAGCAGTCCGATATCGGGGGCCCAAGAGACCCAGTACTTC; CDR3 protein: CASSPISGAQETQYF
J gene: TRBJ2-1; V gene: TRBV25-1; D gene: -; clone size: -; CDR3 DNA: TGTGCCAGCAGTGACCCCTACAATGAGCAGTTCTTC; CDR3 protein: CASSDPYNEQFF
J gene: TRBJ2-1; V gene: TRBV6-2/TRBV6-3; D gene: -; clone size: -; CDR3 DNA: TGTGCCAGCAGTTACAGGGTTTGGAACAATGAGCAGTTCTTC; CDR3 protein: CASSYRVWNNEQFF
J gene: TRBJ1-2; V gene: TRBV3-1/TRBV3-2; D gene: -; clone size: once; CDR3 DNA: TGTGCCAGCAGCATAGGGGTGGCTAACTATGGCTACACCTTC; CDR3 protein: CASSIGVANYGYTF
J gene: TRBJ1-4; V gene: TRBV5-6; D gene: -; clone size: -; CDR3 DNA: TGTGCCAGCAGCTTGGCGGGACTTGAAAAACTGTTTTTT; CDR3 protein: CASSLAGLEKLFF
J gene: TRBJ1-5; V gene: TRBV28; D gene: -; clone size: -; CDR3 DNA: TGTGCCAGCATTGGAGGGGGTTTAAGCAATCAGCCCCAGCATTTT; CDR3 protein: CASIGGGLSNQPQHF